This TCR beta chain was identified during a study of siplizumab effects on memory and regulatory T cells. Findings and caveats of the study: Siplizumab brought about a significant reduction in alloreactive sequences traceable to unstimulated CD4+ memory cells. Roughly 75-96% of proliferating CD4+ or CD8+ clones lacked a naive or memory phenotype that could be assigned.

Details on this clone: Its antigen remains unidentified. Mismatch with germline at one junction end may stem from a read error.

CDR1 and CDR2 (germline): SSHAT, FNYEAQ (reference sequence). This CDR3 region has 16 residues. The protocol was immunoSEQ multiplex PCR, while the TCRdb copy is restricted to in-frame clones and leaves out a portion. The repertoire consists of approximately 100,000 clones, with about 91% occurring once and the leading ten covering around 0.7%. Sequences were obtained from Tregs sorted from blood. The chain is built from TRBV7-7 and TRBJ2-3, with 9 bases lining up with TRBD2. The TCR originated in a human donor in good health. CDR3 residues: CASSPSAGGGLDTQYF. For the CDR3, the DNA is TGTGCTAGCAGCCCATCCGCGGGAGGGGGATTAGATACGCAGTATTTT. The full variable domain, rest sourced from reference TRBV7-7 and TRBJ2-3, is GAGVSQSPRYKVTKRGQDVTLRCDPISSHATLYWYQQALGQGPEFLTYFNYEAQPDKSGLPSDRFSAERPEGSISTLTIQRTEQRDSAMYRCASSPSAGGGLDTQYFGPGTRLTVL.